This TCR beta chain emerged from a study of blood T cell repertoires in COVID-19. Study at large: COVID-19 samples collected from the United States, Italy and Spain covered acute and convalescent phases. PBMCs, B-cell-depleted T cells, or T cells provided the cDNA or gDNA that made up the material.

CDR3 length: 14 amino acids. Germline CDR1 reads KGHDR; CDR2 reads SFDVKD. V was shortened by 9 bases and J by 0 bases, with 13 bases between the two germline ends. This clone appeared a few times. Per the original data handling: Estimated nucleated cell counts came from reference gene primer amplification. Method: immunoSEQ multiplex PCR; TCRdb's copy keeps in-frame clones and lacks some. D and trimming were read from the DNA, whereas the V and J calls and clone size are those reported in that table. The data hold around 150,000 clones, with about 86% observed a single time. Sample: peripheral blood. The rearrangement joins TRBV24-1 to TRBJ1-1; D ambiguous. The sequence was collected from a man aged 65-85 years with acute or convalescent COVID-19. The CDR3 nucleotides read TGTGCCACCCCTTCAAAACACATGAACACTGAAGCTTTCTTT. It is translated as CATPSKHMNTEAFF.